A selection of T cell receptor beta chains follows, all from one sample in a study of T cells after yellow fever vaccination. TCRdb re-analysed the 5' RACE reads in MiXCR, keeping a single row per CDR3 protein. This sample has some 300,000 distinct CDR3 sequences, with about 3.5% found just once. Sequencing used PBMCs, obtained on the day of the yellow fever booster vaccination. Source of these receptors: a man aged 18 to 29 who received the YFV17D yellow fever vaccine. The CDR3 runs from the conserved cysteine through the conserved F or W. The order of the fields is V gene, J gene, D gene, clone size, CDR3 length, CDR3 DNA, CDR3 protein. The D gene is left open where the match is weak. A clone size is listed for some rows: how often the clone was seen (once, few, many), or a class if it is expanded.

v_call: TRBV6-5; j_call: TRBJ1-1; d_call: NA; clone_size: few; cdr3_length: 12; cdr3_nt: TGTGCCAGCAGCCCTCAGAGGAATGAAGCTTTCTTT; cdr3_aa: CASSPQRNEAFF
v_call: TRBV12-3/TRBV12-4; j_call: TRBJ2-3; d_call: NA; clone_size: few; cdr3_length: 18; cdr3_nt: TGTGCCAGCAGTCCCCCACGGGCGGGGCGTCCTAACCCAGATACGCAGTATTTT; cdr3_aa: CASSPPRAGRPNPDTQYF
v_call: TRBV4-3; j_call: TRBJ1-2; d_call: NA; clone_size: NA; cdr3_length: 15; cdr3_nt: TGCGCCAGCAGCCAAGCGACCCTAAGGAACTATGGCTACACCTTC; cdr3_aa: CASSQATLRNYGYTF
v_call: TRBV20-1; j_call: TRBJ2-5; d_call: NA; clone_size: few; cdr3_length: 11; cdr3_nt: TGCAGTGCAACTAGAAAAGAGACCCAGTACTTC; cdr3_aa: CSATRKETQYF
v_call: TRBV5-1; j_call: TRBJ1-1; d_call: NA; clone_size: many; cdr3_length: 14; cdr3_nt: TGCGCCAGCAGCCCAAAACGGGAAAACACTGAAGCTTTCTTT; cdr3_aa: CASSPKRENTEAFF
v_call: TRBV7-3; j_call: TRBJ2-1; d_call: NA; clone_size: few; cdr3_length: 15; cdr3_nt: TGTGCCAGCAGCTTGGCGCAGGGATGGTCCAATGAGCAGTTCTTC; cdr3_aa: CASSLAQGWSNEQFF
v_call: TRBV4-1; j_call: TRBJ1-1; d_call: NA; clone_size: many; cdr3_length: 17; cdr3_nt: TGCGCCAGCAGCCAATTTTTAGTTAGAGCAGAGAACACTGAAGCTTTCTTT; cdr3_aa: CASSQFLVRAENTEAFF
v_call: TRBV7-9; j_call: TRBJ2-5; d_call: NA; clone_size: many; cdr3_length: 13; cdr3_nt: TGTGCCAGCATCCCAGTTGGGAGTGAGACCCAGTACTTC; cdr3_aa: CASIPVGSETQYF
v_call: TRBV12-3/TRBV12-4; j_call: TRBJ2-2; d_call: NA; clone_size: few; cdr3_length: 16; cdr3_nt: TGTGCCAGCAGTTCAACAGGGAGGGCGAACACCGGGGAGCTGTTTTTT; cdr3_aa: CASSSTGRANTGELFF
v_call: TRBV11-2; j_call: TRBJ1-2; d_call: TRBD1; clone_size: NA; cdr3_length: 15; cdr3_nt: TGTGCCAGCAGCGAGGGGGCAGGGGGCATCGATGGCTACACCTTC; cdr3_aa: CASSEGAGGIDGYTF
v_call: TRBV5-1; j_call: TRBJ2-1; d_call: NA; clone_size: NA; cdr3_length: 13; cdr3_nt: TGCGCCAGCAGCCCCCCCCCTGACAATGAGCAGTTCTTC; cdr3_aa: CASSPPPDNEQFF
v_call: TRBV9; j_call: TRBJ2-2; d_call: NA; clone_size: many; cdr3_length: 12; cdr3_nt: TGTGCCAGCAGCGTAGGGTGGGGGGAGCTGTTTTTT; cdr3_aa: CASSVGWGELFF
v_call: TRBV4-3; j_call: TRBJ1-6; d_call: NA; clone_size: few; cdr3_length: 15; cdr3_nt: TGCGCCAGCAGCCCGGGTGGGGACCGGAATTCACCCCTCCACTTT; cdr3_aa: CASSPGGDRNSPLHF
v_call: TRBV6-2/TRBV6-3; j_call: TRBJ2-1; d_call: NA; clone_size: many; cdr3_length: 14; cdr3_nt: TGTGCCAGCAGTCACCGGGGGCCGTACAATGAGCAGTTCTTC; cdr3_aa: CASSHRGPYNEQFF
v_call: TRBV4-2; j_call: TRBJ2-5; d_call: TRBD2; clone_size: many; cdr3_length: 18; cdr3_nt: TGTGCCAGCAGTACTAAGGGCCTAGCGGGGGGGTCCCAAGAGACCCAGTACTTC; cdr3_aa: CASSTKGLAGGSQETQYF
v_call: TRBV12-3/TRBV12-4; j_call: TRBJ2-5; d_call: NA; clone_size: NA; cdr3_length: 12; cdr3_nt: TGTGCCAGCAGCTTCCACCAAGAGACCCAGTACTTC; cdr3_aa: CASSFHQETQYF
v_call: TRBV24-1; j_call: TRBJ1-2; d_call: NA; clone_size: many; cdr3_length: 14; cdr3_nt: TGTGCCACCAGTGAATCCGGGACCGACTATGGCTACACCTTC; cdr3_aa: CATSESGTDYGYTF
v_call: TRBV7-9; j_call: TRBJ2-3; d_call: NA; clone_size: many; cdr3_length: 17; cdr3_nt: TGTGCCAGCAGCGGCCCTCGAGGGGCGAAGGCCACAGATACGCAGTATTTT; cdr3_aa: CASSGPRGAKATDTQYF
v_call: TRBV7-2; j_call: TRBJ2-7; d_call: TRBD2; clone_size: NA; cdr3_length: 14; cdr3_nt: TGTGCCAGCAGCTTCCGGGACTACCCCTACGAGCAGTACTTC; cdr3_aa: CASSFRDYPYEQYF
v_call: TRBV4-1; j_call: TRBJ1-1; d_call: NA; clone_size: many; cdr3_length: 12; cdr3_nt: TGCGCCAGCAGCCAAGAGGCAGGGCCAGCTTTCTTT; cdr3_aa: CASSQEAGPAFF
v_call: TRBV4-1; j_call: TRBJ2-1; d_call: TRBD1; clone_size: many; cdr3_length: 16; cdr3_nt: TGCGCCAGCAGCCAAGAGGGGACAGGGGGACCCAATGAGCAGTTCTTC; cdr3_aa: CASSQEGTGGPNEQFF
v_call: TRBV24-1; j_call: TRBJ2-1; d_call: TRBD1; clone_size: many; cdr3_length: 14; cdr3_nt: TGTGCCACCAGTGATTCATGGGACAGCAATGAGCAGTTCTTC; cdr3_aa: CATSDSWDSNEQFF
v_call: TRBV6-2/TRBV6-3; j_call: TRBJ2-1; d_call: NA; clone_size: many; cdr3_length: 13; cdr3_nt: TGTGCCAGCAGTGACTGGTTAGTGCATGAGCAGTTCTTC; cdr3_aa: CASSDWLVHEQFF
v_call: TRBV6-2/TRBV6-3; j_call: TRBJ2-3; d_call: NA; clone_size: many; cdr3_length: 14; cdr3_nt: TGTGCCAGCAGTTACCCGGGCTCCACAGATACGCAGTATTTT; cdr3_aa: CASSYPGSTDTQYF
v_call: TRBV20-1; j_call: TRBJ2-7; d_call: TRBD1; clone_size: few; cdr3_length: 14; cdr3_nt: TGCAGTGCTCCTACCGGGACAGGCCTCTACGAGCAGTACTTC; cdr3_aa: CSAPTGTGLYEQYF
v_call: TRBV7-6; j_call: TRBJ1-1; d_call: NA; clone_size: few; cdr3_length: 15; cdr3_nt: TGTGCCAGCAGCTTCGGTCGGCAGGGTGGAACTGAAGCTTTCTTT; cdr3_aa: CASSFGRQGGTEAFF
v_call: TRBV12-3/TRBV12-4; j_call: TRBJ1-4; d_call: TRBD1; clone_size: few; cdr3_length: 14; cdr3_nt: TGTGCCAGTCTCCGGACAGGGATTAATGAAAAACTGTTTTTT; cdr3_aa: CASLRTGINEKLFF
v_call: TRBV29-1; j_call: TRBJ2-5; d_call: NA; clone_size: NA; cdr3_length: 13; cdr3_nt: TGCAGCGTTGATTCGGCTAGCGCGGAGACCCAGTACTTC; cdr3_aa: CSVDSASAETQYF
v_call: TRBV4-3; j_call: TRBJ1-3; d_call: NA; clone_size: many; cdr3_length: 15; cdr3_nt: TGCGCCAGCAGCCAAGGGGATAGCTCTGGAAACACCATATATTTT; cdr3_aa: CASSQGDSSGNTIYF
v_call: TRBV7-2; j_call: TRBJ1-4; d_call: TRBD1; clone_size: NA; cdr3_length: 15; cdr3_nt: TGTGCCAGCAGCACACAGGGGTCCCATAATGAAAAACTGTTTTTT; cdr3_aa: CASSTQGSHNEKLFF
v_call: TRBV6-5; j_call: TRBJ2-2; d_call: NA; clone_size: few; cdr3_length: 15; cdr3_nt: TGTGCCAGCAGTTCTAGTGTTTCGAACACCGGGGAGCTGTTTTTT; cdr3_aa: CASSSSVSNTGELFF
v_call: TRBV24-1; j_call: TRBJ1-5; d_call: TRBD1; clone_size: NA; cdr3_length: 16; cdr3_nt: TGTGCCACCAGTGGGGCCCCGGGACAGGGAAATCAGCCCCAGCATTTT; cdr3_aa: CATSGAPGQGNQPQHF
v_call: TRBV11-2; j_call: TRBJ2-6; d_call: NA; clone_size: many; cdr3_length: 15; cdr3_nt: TGTGCCAGCAGCTTAGGGCCTTCTGGGGCCAACGTCCTGACTTTC; cdr3_aa: CASSLGPSGANVLTF
v_call: TRBV4-3; j_call: TRBJ1-6; d_call: NA; clone_size: many; cdr3_length: 15; cdr3_nt: TGCGCCAGCAGCCAAGACAGGGCCTATAATTCACCCCTCCACTTT; cdr3_aa: CASSQDRAYNSPLHF
v_call: TRBV4-1; j_call: TRBJ2-7; d_call: NA; clone_size: many; cdr3_length: 17; cdr3_nt: TGCGCCAGCAGCCATTCCCCTCCCGCGGCAGGGTCCTACGAGCAGTACTTC; cdr3_aa: CASSHSPPAAGSYEQYF
v_call: TRBV6-1; j_call: TRBJ1-6; d_call: NA; clone_size: NA; cdr3_length: 14; cdr3_nt: TGTGCCAGCGAAGGGGGGCAGGAGAATTCACCCCTCCACTTT; cdr3_aa: CASEGGQENSPLHF
v_call: TRBV5-1; j_call: TRBJ2-1; d_call: TRBD2; clone_size: many; cdr3_length: 14; cdr3_nt: TGCGCCAGCAGCTTGGTGCAGGGAGGGAATGAGCAGTTCTTC; cdr3_aa: CASSLVQGGNEQFF
v_call: TRBV27; j_call: TRBJ2-1; d_call: NA; clone_size: many; cdr3_length: 15; cdr3_nt: TGTGCCAGCAGTTCAGGGGAATTCTCCTACAATGAGCAGTTCTTC; cdr3_aa: CASSSGEFSYNEQFF
v_call: TRBV7-6; j_call: TRBJ2-1; d_call: TRBD2; clone_size: many; cdr3_length: 14; cdr3_nt: TGTGCCAGCAGCCCACAATACAACAGGACTAGGCGGTTCTTC; cdr3_aa: CASSPQYNRTRRFF
v_call: TRBV20-1; j_call: TRBJ2-3; d_call: NA; clone_size: NA; cdr3_length: 15; cdr3_nt: TGCAGTGCTAGAGATGTGAACGCGGGCCGGGATACGCAGTATTTT; cdr3_aa: CSARDVNAGRDTQYF
v_call: TRBV6-2/TRBV6-3; j_call: TRBJ2-1; d_call: NA; clone_size: few; cdr3_length: 14; cdr3_nt: TGTGCCAGCAGGGGCCCGGGGTCCTACAATGAGCAGTTCTTC; cdr3_aa: CASRGPGSYNEQFF
v_call: TRBV12-3/TRBV12-4; j_call: TRBJ2-5; d_call: NA; clone_size: NA; cdr3_length: 15; cdr3_nt: TGTGCCAGCAGTTTTCAGCTGGGAATCACAGAGACCCAGTACTTC; cdr3_aa: CASSFQLGITETQYF
v_call: TRBV7-9; j_call: TRBJ2-1; d_call: NA; clone_size: few; cdr3_length: 17; cdr3_nt: TGTGCCAGCAGCTCCCGGTCGGGCAGGGGCCCCTACAATGAGCAGTTCTTC; cdr3_aa: CASSSRSGRGPYNEQFF
v_call: TRBV5-4; j_call: TRBJ2-5; d_call: NA; clone_size: many; cdr3_length: 13; cdr3_nt: TGTGCCAGCAGCTTTACAGGCGAAGAGACCCAGTACTTC; cdr3_aa: CASSFTGEETQYF
v_call: TRBV10-3; j_call: TRBJ2-3; d_call: TRBD1; clone_size: few; cdr3_length: 14; cdr3_nt: TGTGCCATCTCAGGGGGCAGGGAAGGAGATACGCAGTATTTT; cdr3_aa: CAISGGREGDTQYF
v_call: TRBV20-1; j_call: TRBJ1-6; d_call: TRBD1; clone_size: many; cdr3_length: 16; cdr3_nt: TGCAGTGCTAGAGATGAGGGACAGGGGAATAATTCACCCCTCCACTTT; cdr3_aa: CSARDEGQGNNSPLHF
v_call: TRBV2; j_call: TRBJ2-1; d_call: NA; clone_size: NA; cdr3_length: 14; cdr3_nt: TGTGCCAGTCTTGGGGGGTTTTCCTACAATGAGCAGTTCTTC; cdr3_aa: CASLGGFSYNEQFF
v_call: TRBV3-1; j_call: TRBJ1-4; d_call: NA; clone_size: NA; cdr3_length: 15; cdr3_nt: TGTGCCAGCAGCCAAGAAGCCCAGGGTAGTGAAAAACTGTTTTTT; cdr3_aa: CASSQEAQGSEKLFF
v_call: TRBV12-3/TRBV12-4; j_call: TRBJ2-5; d_call: TRBD1; clone_size: many; cdr3_length: 14; cdr3_nt: TGTGCCAGCAGTTTGGGGGACAGTGTGGAGACCCAGTACTTC; cdr3_aa: CASSLGDSVETQYF
v_call: TRBV9; j_call: TRBJ1-2; d_call: NA; clone_size: NA; cdr3_length: 16; cdr3_nt: TGTGCCAGCAGCCACCCTCGGGGGATAGGGGAGTATGGCTACACCTTC; cdr3_aa: CASSHPRGIGEYGYTF
v_call: TRBV7-6; j_call: TRBJ2-3; d_call: TRBD2; clone_size: many; cdr3_length: 18; cdr3_nt: TGTGCCAGCAGCTTAGGCTGGGTCCGGGGGGACGACACAGATACGCAGTATTTT; cdr3_aa: CASSLGWVRGDDTDTQYF
v_call: TRBV24-1; j_call: TRBJ2-3; d_call: TRBD1; clone_size: NA; cdr3_length: 15; cdr3_nt: TGTGCCACCAGTGATGGACAGGGACTCACAGATACGCAGTATTTT; cdr3_aa: CATSDGQGLTDTQYF
v_call: TRBV7-9; j_call: TRBJ1-1; d_call: NA; clone_size: many; cdr3_length: 12; cdr3_nt: TGTGCCAGCATGGCGGTGGGCACTGAAGCTTTCTTT; cdr3_aa: CASMAVGTEAFF
v_call: TRBV5-1; j_call: TRBJ2-3; d_call: TRBD2; clone_size: many; cdr3_length: 15; cdr3_nt: TGCGCCAGCAGCTATTTCAGCGGGGGGGCAGATACGCAGTATTTT; cdr3_aa: CASSYFSGGADTQYF
v_call: TRBV30; j_call: TRBJ2-3; d_call: NA; clone_size: few; cdr3_length: 15; cdr3_nt: TGTGCCTGGAGTACAAACAGGGATGGCACAGATACGCAGTATTTT; cdr3_aa: CAWSTNRDGTDTQYF